The rows below give T cell receptor beta chains drawn from one sample of a study of blood T cell repertoires in COVID-19. Using immunoSEQ multiplex PCR, the repertoire was profiled, and TCRdb retains in-frame clones only, with some absent. The table shows 250,000 to 300,000 clones, with over 70% occurring only once. The sample was peripheral blood. These receptors all come from a woman aged 70-85 years with COVID-19, enrolled during active disease. Both conserved end residues are part of each CDR3.

j_gene,v_gene,CDR3aa
TRBJ1-2,TRBV12-3/TRBV12-4,CASSSDRVGYTF
TRBJ2-7,TRBV29-1,CSVGTGRSYEQYF
TRBJ1-1,TRBV7-9,CASSSGQGDTEAFF
TRBJ2-1,TRBV5-1,CASSAGTALSYNEQFF
TRBJ2-3,TRBV5-1,CASSLGAGIWSDTQYF
TRBJ1-1,TRBV18,CASSLLREINAQNTEAFF
TRBJ1-1,TRBV9,CASSPPGQGPNTEAFF
TRBJ2-4,TRBV7-2,CASSSVAGGRGNIQYF
TRBJ2-5,TRBV10-3,CAISELADQETQYF
TRBJ2-7,TRBV5-1,CASSPRDEQYF
TRBJ2-2,TRBV30,CAWSVRLESLGGELFF
TRBJ2-3,TRBV24-1,CATSALQGAADTQYF
TRBJ2-1,TRBV2,CASSVRLAGGLLLFF
TRBJ2-5,TRBV2,CASSRLAGPQETQYF
TRBJ2-2,TRBV5-1,CASSLTGGTVELFF
TRBJ1-5,TRBV27,CASSFPGGPQHF
TRBJ2-1,TRBV7-6,CASTDRGTSPYNEQFF
TRBJ2-1,TRBV10-3,CAISEVTGGAYNEQFF
TRBJ2-5,TRBV3-1/TRBV3-2,CASSQERFSTLRQETQYF
TRBJ1-4,TRBV28,CASSSISGTNEKLFF
TRBJ2-1,TRBV6-5,CASSTSGRFLEQFF
TRBJ1-1,TRBV5-1,CASSGQRNTEAFF
TRBJ2-2,TRBV10-3,CAIRGTAISGELFF
TRBJ1-3,TRBV12-3/TRBV12-4,CARETGNTIYF
TRBJ2-7,TRBV20-1,CSASSGSSAYEQYF
TRBJ2-7,TRBV27,CASKQGQGNTYEQYF
TRBJ2-1,TRBV6-5,CASAGTSGTAEQFF
TRBJ2-7,TRBV29-1,CSVEELAGDYEQYF
TRBJ1-2,TRBV3-1/TRBV3-2,CASSQDLAAGNYGYTF
TRBJ1-4,TRBV28,CASSWQGAVTNEKLFF
TRBJ1-6,TRBV18,CASSPVGQGGDVGSPLHF
TRBJ2-2,TRBV10-3,CAISPGTGSTGELFF
TRBJ2-5,TRBV20-1,CSASRSGTVQETQYF
TRBJ1-1,TRBV7-9,CASSPGEAGGNTEAFF
TRBJ2-1,TRBV18,CASSPLTSGAYNEQFF
TRBJ2-1,TRBV5-1,CASSISPGLGSNEQFF
TRBJ2-7,TRBV5-6,CASSLYATGGSYEQYF
TRBJ2-5,TRBV7-2,CASSLDLAGPIETQYF
TRBJ2-5,TRBV5-1,CASSSGGPREETQYF
TRBJ1-6,TRBV4-1,CASSQDRKRVSSYNSPLHF
TRBJ2-1,TRBV11-3,CASSLETAYNEQFF
TRBJ1-2,TRBV29-1,CSAGQGLDYGYTF
TRBJ1-1,TRBV7-9,CASSPSGQGLSMNTEAFF
TRBJ1-1,TRBV5-6,CASSLIRGRKDEAFF
TRBJ2-1,TRBV5-1,CASSDSGNSYNEQFF
TRBJ1-1,TRBV28,CASTSVTEAFF
TRBJ1-2,TRBV6-2/TRBV6-3,CASSFGTNYGYTF
TRBJ1-2,TRBV28,CASSSRVGGYTF
TRBJ1-6,TRBV5-1,CASSPTGTGASPLHF
TRBJ1-3,TRBV28,CASTSRDRIYF
TRBJ2-7,TRBV6-5,CASSYDRDITYEQYF
TRBJ1-2,TRBV19,CASSRARDRGLPNYGYTF
TRBJ1-1,TRBV19,CASNKQGRKTEAFF
TRBJ1-4,TRBV5-8,CASSSLPGQGNEKLFF
TRBJ1-2,TRBV5-4,CASSATTEHGYTF
TRBJ2-3,TRBV3-1/TRBV3-2,CASKRAGADTQYF
TRBJ1-6,TRBV3-1/TRBV3-2,CASTPSGGNSPLHF
TRBJ1-3,TRBV6-5,CASIRGGNTIYF
TRBJ1-4,TRBV29-1,CSVLTPWSNNEKLFF